This T cell receptor beta chain was captured by sequencing in a study of cytotoxic CD8 clonotypes in ibrutinib-treated CLL. Overall study results and limits: At the start, clonality exceeded age-matched healthy donors and followed circulating CD8+ T-cell counts. Private clonotypes, not public ones, expanded at ibrutinib response.

This clone was seen only a few times. What it recognizes is unknown. Some clones are missing from TCRdb's copy, which holds only in-frame ones; the method was immunoSEQ multiplex PCR. The sample includes approximately 340,000 clones, around 66% seen only once; the top ten take about 5.9%. J was trimmed by 7 bases and V by 2 bases; bases with no gene match: 9. There are 15 residues in the CDR3. Germline V gene sequence: CDR1 SGHTA, CDR2 FQGNSA. This TCR came from a human donor with chronic lymphocytic leukemia. Sequencing was performed on PBMCs, taken after 36 months of ibrutinib treatment. V and J are TRBV7-2 and TRBJ2-7; 9 bases fit TRBD2. CDR3 residues: CASSLPGLAGREQYF. As DNA, the CDR3 is TGTGCCAGCAGCTTACCGGGACTAGCAGGTCGTGAGCAGTACTTC.